A selection of T cell receptor beta chains follows, all from one sample in a study of beta chain features in type 1 diabetes. TCRdb's copy holds only in-frame clones and misses some; the assay was immunoSEQ multiplex PCR. The table includes about 110,000 clones, 40% detected once. Sequenced sample: stem cell memory CD4+ T cells from blood. These receptors all come from a woman between 18 and 29 years old in good health. Both conserved end residues are part of each CDR3. A D gene is named only where the DNA matches it firmly. Clone size appears in some rows only: once, few, many, or a class for an expanded clone.

CASSVELAGYNEQFF TGTGCCAGCAGCGTAGAACTAGCGGGTTACAATGAGCAGTTCTTC TRBV9 TRBD2 15 NA TRBJ2-1
CASSLLPSGTEQYF TGTGCCAGCAGTTTATTACCTAGCGGGACCGAGCAGTACTTC TRBV28 TRBD2 14 NA TRBJ2-7
CASSRLPQLYEQYF TGTGCCAGCAGCAGGCTCCCCCAGCTCTACGAGCAGTACTTC TRBV28 NA 14 NA TRBJ2-7
CASSRNRGGNQPQHF TGTGCCAGCAGTAGAAACAGGGGGGGCAATCAGCCCCAGCATTTT TRBV6-6 TRBD1 15 few TRBJ1-5
CASSQGLNKPQHF TGCGCCAGCAGCCAGGGACTAAACAAGCCCCAGCATTTT TRBV4-3 NA 13 NA TRBJ1-5
CASSLVWGRDSPLHF TGTGCCAGCAGCTTAGTCTGGGGGCGCGATTCACCCCTCCACTTT TRBV7-2 NA 15 NA TRBJ1-6
CASGSWTSGRRATYEQYF TGTGCTAGCGGTAGTTGGACTAGCGGGAGAAGAGCGACCTACGAGCAGTACTTC TRBV12-5 TRBD2 18 few TRBJ2-7
CASSLGMVGTVLYGYTF TGTGCCAGCAGTTTGGGAATGGTCGGGACAGTCCTCTATGGCTACACCTTC TRBV2 TRBD1 17 few TRBJ1-2
CASSLRPRPSGSYNEQFF TGTGCCAGCAGTTTGCGCCCCCGCCCCTCGGGGTCCTACAATGAGCAGTTCTTC TRBV11-2 NA 18 NA TRBJ2-1
CASRPGTAASYEQYF TGTGCCAGCAGACCCGGGACAGCAGCCTCCTACGAGCAGTACTTC TRBV6-6 TRBD1 15 NA TRBJ2-7
CASSYGSYNEQFF TGTGCCAGCAGTTACGGCTCCTACAATGAGCAGTTCTTC TRBV27 NA 13 NA TRBJ2-1
CASSLTTGHEETQYF TGTGCCAGCAGCTTGACCACAGGGCATGAAGAGACCCAGTACTTC TRBV7-2 NA 15 NA TRBJ2-5
CASSLKTSGMSYNEQFF TGTGCCAGCAGTTTAAAGACTAGCGGGATGTCCTACAATGAGCAGTTCTTC TRBV28 TRBD2 17 NA TRBJ2-1
CASSYSRGVSGNTIYF TGTGCCAGCAGTTACTCGCGGGGGGTCTCTGGAAACACCATATATTTT TRBV6-5 NA 16 few TRBJ1-3
CASSPSGVEQYF TGTGCCAGCAGCCCCTCGGGGGTTGAGCAGTACTTC TRBV4-2 NA 12 NA TRBJ2-7
CASSTISGSFYEQFF TGTGCCAGCAGCACGATTAGCGGGAGTTTCTATGAGCAGTTCTTC TRBV21-1 NA 15 NA TRBJ2-1
CASSSLGQGAQWEQFF TGTGCCAGCAGCTCCCTCGGACAGGGGGCCCAATGGGAGCAGTTCTTC TRBV7-9 TRBD1 16 NA TRBJ2-1
CASSLGNYPNTEAFF TGTGCCAGCAGCTTAGGGAACTATCCAAACACTGAAGCTTTCTTT TRBV7-9 NA 15 few TRBJ1-1
CATSRAAGRFGETQYF TGTGCCACCAGCAGAGCGGCGGGACGATTTGGAGAGACCCAGTACTTC TRBV15 NA 16 once TRBJ2-5
CASRRRQGAGAFF TGTGCCAGCAGACGACGACAGGGGGCTGGGGCTTTCTTT TRBV6-5 TRBD1 13 NA TRBJ1-1
CASRDGTSGRNNEQFF TGTGCCAGCAGGGATGGGACTAGTGGGCGCAACAATGAGCAGTTCTTC TRBV6-6 TRBD2 16 NA TRBJ2-1
CASSLIAGITQETQYF TGCGCCAGCAGCTTAATAGCGGGCATTACCCAAGAGACCCAGTACTTC TRBV5-1 TRBD2 16 NA TRBJ2-5
CASSQGRIAGGLDTQYF TGTGCCAGCAGCCAAGGGAGGATAGCGGGAGGGCTGGATACGCAGTATTTT TRBV14 TRBD2 17 NA TRBJ2-3
CASSGRPYYGYTF TGCGCCAGCAGCGGCAGGCCTTACTATGGCTACACCTTC TRBV5-1 NA 13 NA TRBJ1-2
CASSFSFRGGSYEQYF TGTGCCAGCAGTTTCAGTTTTAGGGGAGGCTCCTACGAGCAGTACTTC TRBV28 NA 16 few TRBJ2-7
CASSFWTGGSNYGYTF TGTGCCAGCAGCTTCTGGACAGGGGGCAGTAACTATGGCTACACCTTC TRBV7-9 TRBD1 16 NA TRBJ1-2
CASRLQGNLHEQYF TGTGCCAGCAGGCTACAGGGAAACCTCCACGAGCAGTACTTC TRBV27 NA 14 NA TRBJ2-7
CASSLAAGLFF TGTGCCAGCTCACTGGCCGCTGGGCTGTTCTTC TRBV18 NA 11 few TRBJ2-1
CASRRQGGETQYF TGCGCCAGCCGCCGCCAGGGAGGAGAGACCCAGTACTTC TRBV5-1 NA 13 NA TRBJ2-5
CASSERVIPHYEQYF TGTGCCAGCAGTGAGCGGGTAATCCCTCACTACGAGCAGTACTTC TRBV6-1 NA 15 NA TRBJ2-7
CATSAGGRAYNEQFF TGTGCCACCAGCGCGGGCGGGAGGGCCTACAATGAGCAGTTCTTC TRBV15 TRBD2 15 few TRBJ2-1
CASSQVLAGRIHEQYF TGTGCCAGCAGCCAGGTACTAGCGGGAAGGATCCACGAGCAGTACTTC TRBV4-2 TRBD2 16 few TRBJ2-7
CASSVSGLPSDEQYF TGTGCCAGCAGCGTATCGGGACTCCCCAGCGACGAGCAGTACTTC TRBV7-2 NA 15 NA TRBJ2-7
CASSLNRERGYTF TGTGCCAGCAGCCTAAACAGGGAGCGCGGCTACACCTTC TRBV4-2 NA 13 NA TRBJ1-2
CAISAWQDYNEQFF TGTGCCATCAGTGCATGGCAGGATTACAATGAGCAGTTCTTC TRBV10-3 NA 14 NA TRBJ2-1
CASSLTSGNTDTQYF TGTGCCAGCAGCCTAACTAGCGGCAACACAGATACGCAGTATTTT TRBV28 TRBD2 15 few TRBJ2-3
CASSLDGRPLDGYTF TGTGCCAGCAGCTTGGACGGCAGGCCTTTAGATGGCTACACCTTC TRBV5-4 NA 15 few TRBJ1-2
CASSPPGLAGGTYEQYF TGTGCCAGCAGTCCCCCGGGACTAGCGGGAGGAACCTACGAGCAGTACTTC TRBV7-2 TRBD2 17 few TRBJ2-7
CASSLVTGKHTEAFF TGTGCCAGCAGCTTAGTTACAGGGAAGCACACTGAAGCTTTCTTT TRBV7-8 NA 15 NA TRBJ1-1
CAWSSGLAGGEQYF TGTGCCTGGAGCTCGGGACTAGCGGGAGGCGAGCAGTACTTC TRBV30 TRBD2 14 few TRBJ2-7